The 9 T cell receptor beta chains listed next were all sequenced from one sample in a study of T cells in women clearing cervical HPV infection. The protocol was immunoSEQ multiplex PCR, while the TCRdb copy is restricted to in-frame clones and leaves out a portion. The sample has about 21,000 clones. The specimen sequenced was blood buffy coat. The receptors here all came from a woman aged 18 to 75 with a cervical HPV16 infection that either progressed to CIN3+ or cleared (not recorded which).

Turning to this clone: The read terminates 3 residues ahead of where the CDR3 ends, so the germline J gene completes it. The rearrangement uses TRBV19 and TRBJ2-5; D uncertain. V dropped 3 bases and J dropped 5 bases, with 16 bases sitting between them. Germline V CDR1 and CDR2: LNHDA, SQIVND (reference sequence). The CDR3 is 15 residues long. The CDR3 DNA, read in part, is TGTGCCAGTAGTATGAATAGGGTGGTTCACGAGACC. Amino acid sequence: CASSMNRVVHET. The full CDR3 sequence reads CASSMNRVVHETQYF.

About this clone itself: Sequencing ends 3 residues short of the CDR3 end; the germline J gene provides the rest. The chain links TRBV14 to TRBJ2-1, with 8 bases lining up with TRBD2. V was pared by 5 bases and J by 4 bases, with 7 bases of the junction left unmatched. The CDR3 totals 15 residues. In germline, CDR1 is SGHDN, CDR2 FVKESK. The CDR3 sequence is CASSTSGHYYNEQFF. CDR3 bases read: TGTGCCAGCAGCACTAGCGGTCATTATTACAATGAG.

For this clone: The read comes to an end 3 residues before the CDR3 does, leaving the germline J gene to fill in the end. V usage is TRBV5-1 and J usage is TRBJ2-1; D unclear. The V gene lost 1 base and the J gene lost 7 bases, with 6 bases spanning the gap. The CDR3 sequence is 12 residues long. CDR1 SGHRS and CDR2 YFSETQ come from the germline V gene. The CDR3 DNA, read in part, is TGCGCCAGCAGCTTGCCAGGTAATGAG. It specifies CASSLPGNE. The whole CDR3 protein reads CASSLPGNEQFF. Full variable domain (missing parts from reference TRBV5-1 and TRBJ2-1): KAGVTQTPRYLIKTRGQQVTLSCSPISGHRSVSWYQQTPGQGLQFLFEYFSETQRNKGNFPGRFSGRQFSNSRSEMNVSTLELGDSALYLCASSLPGNEQFFGPGTRLTVL.

Points on this clone: The read terminates 3 residues ahead of where the CDR3 ends, so the germline J gene completes it. The chain combines TRBV6-1 with TRBJ1-1, with TRBD1 identical over 11 bases. The CDR3 contains 14 residues. The ends lost 3 bases at V and 5 bases at J; junction bases unmatched: 2. Germline values: CDR1 MNHNS, CDR2 SASEGT. The sequenced part of the CDR3 DNA is TGTGCCAGCAGTGAGGGACAGGGGGAGACTGAA. This translates into CASSEGQGETE. The whole CDR3 protein reads CASSEGQGETEAFF.

A remark on this clone: The read finishes 3 residues shy of the CDR3 end, and the germline J gene is used to complete it. The J gene is TRBJ1-1, the V gene TRBV5-1; D possibly corresponds to TRBD1 (6 bases). Germline V lookup: CDR1 SGHRS, CDR2 YFSETQ. CDR3 length equals 14 residues. The V end lost 4 bases, the J end lost 2 bases, and 12 bases lay between the germline ends. The covered CDR3 bases are TGCGCCAGCAGCCAGGGGAGAGTTAACACTGAA. It translates to CASSQGRVNTE. The CDR3 in full is CASSQGRVNTEAFF.

Comment on this clone: The sequence runs out 3 residues before the end of the CDR3; the remainder is reconstructed from the germline J gene. The chain couples TRBV11-2 to TRBJ1-4, with 7 bases that match TRBD1. The ends lost 5 bases at V and 5 bases at J; junction bases unmatched: 8. This CDR3 region has 15 residues. In germline, CDR1 is SGHAT, CDR2 FQNNGV. CDR3 region: CASSDLTGVNEKLFF. Partial CDR3 DNA: TGTGCCAGCAGCGATCTTACAGGGGTCAATGAAAAA.

About this clone: Read data end 3 residues before the CDR3 end; the end is taken from the germline J gene. The chain couples TRBV6-1 to TRBJ2-5; 13 positions match TRBD2. Germline assignment: CDR1 MNHNS and CDR2 SASEGT. Losses at the gene ends were 0 bases for V and 0 bases for J; bases not matched to a gene: 4. The CDR3 covers 18 residues. The CDR3 region is CASSEATSGGPNQETQYF. CDR3 DNA (partial): TGTGCCAGCAGTGAAGCGACTAGCGGGGGGCCCAACCAAGAGACC.

For this clone: Sequencing ends 3 residues short of the CDR3 end; the germline J gene provides the rest. The genes are TRBV28 and TRBJ2-1; D is unclear. This CDR3 is built from 11 residues. CDR1 and CDR2 from the germline V gene are MDHEN and SYDVKM. The V gene lost 5 bases and the J gene lost 5 bases, with 4 bases spanning the gap. The CDR3 DNA, read in part, is TGTGCCAGCAGTCCTCACAATGAG. This gives the protein CASSPHNE. The whole CDR3 protein is CASSPHNEQFF.

Regarding this clone: The CDR3 extends 3 residues past the end of the read, so its final part is completed from the germline J gene. The rearrangement joins TRBV20-1 to TRBJ2-3; TRBD1 might be the D (6 bases). V lost 5 bases to trimming and J lost 0 bases, with 15 bases between them. This CDR3 has 15 residues. Germline CDR1 reads DFQATT; CDR2 reads SNEGSKA (reference sequence). The CDR3 loop reads CSAFAGTHSTDTQYF. The part of the CDR3 DNA that was read is TGCAGTGCTTTCGCCGGGACACACAGCACAGATACG.